This T cell receptor (beta chain) derives from a study of shared clonotypes between healthy human individuals. It was CD45RO-negative cells, positively selected for CCR7, that made up naive CD8 cells, with terminally differentiated effector memory CD45RA+ cells excluded. Notes on this clone: The same CDR3 also results from other DNA sequences found in this sample.

Germline trimming cut 5 bases from V and 0 bases from J; bases unmatched to any gene: 1. This CDR3 comprises 13 residues. CDR1 LNHDA and CDR2 SQIVND come from the germline V gene (reference sequence). The table came from immunoSEQ multiplex PCR; TCRdb's copy has only in-frame clones and leaves some out. The sample contains some 2 million clones, roughly 94% of which appear only once. V usage is TRBV19 and J usage is TRBJ2-7; 7 positions agree with TRBD1. The sequencing sample was made of naive CD8+ T cells sorted from blood. This receptor was identified in a man younger than 35 in good health. The CDR3 protein is CASSRQGSYEQYF. The CDR3 bases are TGTGCCAGTAGTCGACAGGGCTCCTACGAGCAGTACTTC.